These 6 T cell receptor beta chains were sequenced from one sample in a study of cytomegalovirus exposure and HLA in healthy donors. The PCR made use of 60 Vbeta and 13 Jbeta primers. Sequenced by immunoSEQ multiplex PCR; TCRdb stores in-frame clones only, minus some. The top ten hold 10% of the sample, which has approximately 100,000 clones, more than 75% seen once. What was sequenced was PBMCs. Every receptor here comes from a woman under 30 in good health and CMV-seropositive.

This chain connects TRBV27 to TRBJ2-7; weak D call: TRBD2 (6 bases). Trimming took 1 base from V and 2 from J, leaving 12 bases between them. The CDR3 extends over 15 amino acids. CDR1 is MNHEY and CDR2 is SMNVEV in the germline V gene (reference sequence). CDR3 residues: CASSLYTGSTYEQYF. The CDR3 nucleotides are TGTGCCAGCAGTTTATACACCGGGAGTACCTACGAGCAGTACTTC.

The chain links TRBV19 to TRBJ1-1, with 7 bases lining up with TRBD1. The CDR3 consists of 14 residues. Germline loops: CDR1 LNHDA, CDR2 SQIVND (reference sequence). The V gene end was trimmed by 4 bases and the J gene end by 11 bases; junction bases not matched to a gene: 13. DNA of the CDR3: TGTGCCAGTAGTACAATTGGGACAGTTACCGTCGCTTTCTTT. Protein product: CASSTIGTVTVAFF.

V is TRBV4-2 and J is TRBJ2-5, with 13 bases fitting TRBD2. The germline V gene encodes CDR1 LGHNA and CDR2 YNFKEQ. The ends lost 5 bases at V and 3 bases at J; junction bases unmatched: 6. CDR3 length: 16 amino acids. The CDR3 here is CASSSKGLAGEETQYF. Here the CDR3 DNA reads TGTGCCAGCAGCTCCAAAGGACTAGCGGGAGAAGAGACCCAGTACTTC.

The V and J genes are TRBV9 and TRBJ2-6, with D possibly matching TRBD2 (6 bases). The germline V gene has CDR1 SGDLS and CDR2 YYNGEE. The V and J ends lost 5 bases and 0 bases respectively, with 18 bases between them. The CDR3 is made up of 18 amino acids. This CDR3 is CASRGGIVPYSGANVLTF. CDR3 in DNA: TGTGCCAGCAGGGGAGGTATCGTACCTTACTCTGGGGCCAACGTCCTGACTTTC.

The chain recombines TRBV28 with TRBJ2-7; 7 bases match TRBD2. The V segment lost 3 bases and the J segment 0 bases; nucleotides outside the gene matches: 8. The CDR3 loop spans 16 amino acids. Germline values: CDR1 MDHEN, CDR2 SYDVKM. In DNA, the CDR3 is TGTGCCAGCAGTTTGGGATGGGGGGGTAGCTCCTACGAGCAGTACTTC. This codes for CASSLGWGGSSYEQYF.

The V and J genes are TRBV5-4 and TRBJ2-1; 10 nucleotides align to TRBD1. The CDR3 runs 15 residues. Germline V gives CDR1 SGHNT, CDR2 YYREEE (reference sequence). V shed 4 bases, J shed 6 bases, and the junction held 7 bases outside the gene matches. CDR3 in DNA: TGTGCCAGCAGCCCAAGGACAGGGGGAGGCAATGAGCAGTTCTTC. This sequence encodes CASSPRTGGGNEQFF.